The present entry profiles one T cell receptor (beta chain) with its context. This table comes from immunoSEQ multiplex PCR, and its TCRdb copy is limited to in-frame clones, with some not included. Of 55,000 to 65,000 clones in the sample, roughly nine tenths were seen once. These data come from a study of T cell changes during pregnancy in multiple sclerosis. From germline, CDR1 is LNHDA and CDR2 SQIVND (reference sequence). V lost 6 bases and J lost 0, with 12 bases in between. CDR3 length: 15 amino acids. The chain is built from TRBV19 and TRBJ1-5; a possible D gene is TRBD1 (6 bases). The sequence derives from a female donor in good health, enrolled as a control in a pregnancy study. Sequencing was performed on peripheral blood, taken in the first trimester of pregnancy. The CDR3 DNA reads as TGTGCCAGTAGGCGGTCAGGGGATAGCAATCAGCCCCAGCATTTT. This gives the protein CASRRSGDSNQPQHF. Variable domain in full (rest from reference TRBV19 and TRBJ1-5): DGGITQSPKYLFRKEGQNVTLSCEQNLNHDAMYWYRQDPGQGLRLIYYSQIVNDFQKGDIAEGYSVSREKKESFPLTVTSAQKNPTAFYLCASRRSGDSNQPQHFGDGTRLSIL.